This T cell receptor beta chain is from a study of T cells in Graves' hyperthyroidism and ophthalmopathy. Study-wide results and caveats: Onset of ophthalmopathy came a median approximately 6.8 months after the model predicted it.

The table lists this clonotype with a few counts. Its antigen is still unknown. RNA transcripts served as the template for amplifying TCR beta CDR3 regions. TCR CDR3 regions were first amplified by RT-PCR with HTBI primers. One entry per CDR3 protein results from TCRdb running MiXCR on the multiplex PCR reads. Of approximately 380,000 distinct CDR3 sequences listed, less than 20% are singletons. Trimming removed 3 bases at V and 5 bases at J, with 17 bases between. CDR3 size: 15 residues. Germline V gene lookup returns CDR1 SGHRS and CDR2 YFSETQ. Investigators excluded patients with uncontrolled infection, other autoimmune disease, pregnancy or lactation.

The rearrangement uses TRBV5-1 and TRBJ1-1, with D perhaps TRBD1 (6 bases). This receptor was obtained from a man younger than 30 with Graves' ophthalmopathy. The sequenced sample consisted of blood. The CDR3 DNA is TGCGCCAGCAGCTGGAGCAGGGGAGGGCTTACTGAAGCTTTCTTT. This gives the protein CASSWSRGGLTEAFF.